This T cell receptor beta chain came from a study of shared clonotypes between healthy human individuals. Study conclusions and caveats: Naive subsets tended to show greater estimated richness than memory subsets. An anticipated effect of sequencing depth on clonotype sharing among donors was recognized.

Profiled with immunoSEQ multiplex PCR; TCRdb holds only in-frame clones, not every one. Among approximately 1,500,000 clones, roughly 96% were seen once, and the ten largest hold 0.95% to 1.5%. Regarding this clone: Its antigen is still unknown.

From germline, CDR1 is SGHTA and CDR2 FQGNSA. This CDR3 region has 14 residues. After removal of 5 bases from V and 8 bases from J, the junction contained 9 bases not matched to a gene. The chain uses TRBV7-2 and TRBJ2-1; 7 nucleotides agree with TRBD2. The sequenced material came from naive CD4+ T cells sorted from blood. This sample's subset: CD45RA+ positively selected. The clonotype was recovered from a man aged 25-40 years in good health. The CDR3 region has the DNA TGTGCCAGCAGCCCCCAGGCGGGAGTGTATGAGCAGTTCTTC. It is translated as CASSPQAGVYEQFF.